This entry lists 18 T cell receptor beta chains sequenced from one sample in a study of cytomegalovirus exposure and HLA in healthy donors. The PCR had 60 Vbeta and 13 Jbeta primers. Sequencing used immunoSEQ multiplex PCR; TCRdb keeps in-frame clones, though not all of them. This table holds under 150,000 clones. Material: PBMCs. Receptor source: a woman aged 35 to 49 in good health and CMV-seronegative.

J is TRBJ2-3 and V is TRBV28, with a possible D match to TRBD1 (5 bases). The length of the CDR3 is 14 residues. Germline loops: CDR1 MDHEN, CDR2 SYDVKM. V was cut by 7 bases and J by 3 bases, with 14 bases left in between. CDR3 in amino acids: CASTPGARTDTQYF. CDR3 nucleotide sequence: TGTGCCAGCACGCCTGGGGCGCGAACAGATACGCAGTATTTT.

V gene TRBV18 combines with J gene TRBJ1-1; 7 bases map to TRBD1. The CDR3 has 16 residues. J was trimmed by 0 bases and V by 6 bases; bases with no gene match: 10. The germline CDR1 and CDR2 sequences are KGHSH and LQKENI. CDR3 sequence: CASSLGQPWMNTEAFF. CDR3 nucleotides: TGTGCCAGCTCGTTGGGACAGCCTTGGATGAACACTGAAGCTTTCTTT.

The CDR3 spells CASSSRSRYGYTF. CDR3 nucleotide sequence: TGTGCCAGCAGTTCCCGGAGTAGGTATGGCTACACCTTC. The rearrangement uses TRBV28 and TRBJ1-2; D call uncertain. The V end lost 4 bases, the J end lost 5 bases, and 11 bases lay between the germline ends. Germline V lookup: CDR1 MDHEN, CDR2 SYDVKM. CDR3 size: 13 residues.

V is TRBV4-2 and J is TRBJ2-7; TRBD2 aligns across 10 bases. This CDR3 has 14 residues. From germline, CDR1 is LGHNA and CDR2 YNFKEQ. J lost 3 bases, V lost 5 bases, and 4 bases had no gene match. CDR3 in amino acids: CASSDLAGGYEQYF. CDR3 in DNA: TGTGCCAGCAGCGACTTAGCGGGGGGCTACGAGCAGTACTTC.

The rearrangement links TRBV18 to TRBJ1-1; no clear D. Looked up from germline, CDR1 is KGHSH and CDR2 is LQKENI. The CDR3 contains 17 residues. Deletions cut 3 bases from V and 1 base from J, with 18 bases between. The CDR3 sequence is CASSPPQARVSNTEAFF. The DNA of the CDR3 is TGTGCCAGCTCACCCCCCCAAGCTCGGGTTTCGAACACTGAAGCTTTCTTT. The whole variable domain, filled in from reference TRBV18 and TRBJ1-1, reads NAGVMQNPRHLVRRRGQEARLRCSPMKGHSHVYWYRQLPEEGLKFMVYLQKENIIDESGMPKERFSAEFPKEGPSILRIQQVVRGDSAAYFCASSPPQARVSNTEAFFGQGTRLTVV.

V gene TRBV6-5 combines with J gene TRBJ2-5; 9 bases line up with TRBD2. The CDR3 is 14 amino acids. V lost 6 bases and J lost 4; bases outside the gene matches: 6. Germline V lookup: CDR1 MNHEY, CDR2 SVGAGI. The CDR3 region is CASRGGGAGETQYF. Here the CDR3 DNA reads TGTGCCAGCAGGGGCGGGGGGGCCGGAGAGACCCAGTACTTC.

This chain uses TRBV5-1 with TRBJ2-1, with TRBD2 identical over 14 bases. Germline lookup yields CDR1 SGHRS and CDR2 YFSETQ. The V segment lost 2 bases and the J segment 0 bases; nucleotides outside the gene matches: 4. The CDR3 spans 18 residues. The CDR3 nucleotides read TGCGCCAGCAGCTTTGGGACTAGCGGGGGATTCTCCTACAATGAGCAGTTCTTC. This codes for CASSFGTSGGFSYNEQFF. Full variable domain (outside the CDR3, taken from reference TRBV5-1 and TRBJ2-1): KAGVTQTPRYLIKTRGQQVTLSCSPISGHRSVSWYQQTPGQGLQFLFEYFSETQRNKGNFPGRFSGRQFSNSRSEMNVSTLELGDSALYLCASSFGTSGGFSYNEQFFGPGTRLTVL.

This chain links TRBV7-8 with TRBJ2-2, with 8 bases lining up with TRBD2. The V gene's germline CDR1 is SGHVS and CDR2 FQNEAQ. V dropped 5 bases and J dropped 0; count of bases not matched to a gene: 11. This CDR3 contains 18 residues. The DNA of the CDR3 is TGTGCCAGCAGCCCAACGGGACTAGTCATCACGAACACCGGGGAGCTGTTTTTT. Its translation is CASSPTGLVITNTGELFF.

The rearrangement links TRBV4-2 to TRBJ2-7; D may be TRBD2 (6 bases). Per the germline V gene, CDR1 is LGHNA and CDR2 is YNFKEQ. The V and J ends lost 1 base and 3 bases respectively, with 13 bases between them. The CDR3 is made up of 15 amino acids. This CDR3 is CASSQGGSGGYEQYF. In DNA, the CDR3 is TGTGCCAGCAGCCAAGGAGGGTCCGGGGGCTACGAGCAGTACTTC.

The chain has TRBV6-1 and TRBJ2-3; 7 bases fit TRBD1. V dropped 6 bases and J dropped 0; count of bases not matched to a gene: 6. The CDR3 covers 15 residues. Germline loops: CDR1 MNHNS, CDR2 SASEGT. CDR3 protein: CASSPRQGSTDTQYF. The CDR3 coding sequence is TGTGCCAGCAGCCCTCGACAGGGAAGCACAGATACGCAGTATTTT.

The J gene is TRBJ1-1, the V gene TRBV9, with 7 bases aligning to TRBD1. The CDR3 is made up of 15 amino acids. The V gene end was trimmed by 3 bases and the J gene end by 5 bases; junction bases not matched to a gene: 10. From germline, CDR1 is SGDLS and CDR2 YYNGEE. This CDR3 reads CASSDPTGRTTEAFF. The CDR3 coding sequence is TGTGCCAGCAGCGACCCGACAGGGCGGACAACTGAAGCTTTCTTT. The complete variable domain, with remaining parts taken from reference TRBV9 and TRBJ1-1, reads DSGVTQTPKHLITATGQRVTLRCSPRSGDLSVYWYQQSLDQGLQFLIQYYNGEERAKGNILERFSAQQFPDLHSELNLSSLELGDSALYFCASSDPTGRTTEAFFGQGTRLTVV.

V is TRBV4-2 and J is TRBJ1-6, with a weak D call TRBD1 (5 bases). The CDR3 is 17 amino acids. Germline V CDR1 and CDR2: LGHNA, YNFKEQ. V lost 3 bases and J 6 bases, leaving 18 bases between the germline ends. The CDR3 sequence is CASSQLVGGSSNSPLHF. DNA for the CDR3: TGTGCCAGCAGCCAGCTGGTTGGGGGGTCAAGTAATTCACCCCTCCACTTT.

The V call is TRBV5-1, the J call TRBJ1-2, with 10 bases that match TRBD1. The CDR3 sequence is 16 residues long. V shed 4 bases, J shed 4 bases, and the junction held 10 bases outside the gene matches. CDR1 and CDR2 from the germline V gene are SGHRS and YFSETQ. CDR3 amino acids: CASSGEGQGVGYGYTF. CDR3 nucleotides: TGCGCCAGCAGCGGAGAAGGACAGGGGGTTGGCTATGGCTACACCTTC.

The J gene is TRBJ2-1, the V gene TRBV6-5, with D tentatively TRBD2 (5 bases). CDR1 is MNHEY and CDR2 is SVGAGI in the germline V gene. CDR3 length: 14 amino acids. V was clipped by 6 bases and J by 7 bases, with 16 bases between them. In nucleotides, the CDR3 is TGTGCCAGCAGAGCGCCCGGGTCGGGGAATGAGCAGTTCTTC. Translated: CASRAPGSGNEQFF.

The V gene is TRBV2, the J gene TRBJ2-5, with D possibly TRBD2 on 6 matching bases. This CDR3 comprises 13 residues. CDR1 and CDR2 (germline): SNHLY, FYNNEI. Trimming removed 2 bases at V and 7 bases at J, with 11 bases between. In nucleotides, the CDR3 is TGTGCCAGCAGTGAAAGGGTCGGGGGGACCCAGTACTTC. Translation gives CASSERVGGTQYF.

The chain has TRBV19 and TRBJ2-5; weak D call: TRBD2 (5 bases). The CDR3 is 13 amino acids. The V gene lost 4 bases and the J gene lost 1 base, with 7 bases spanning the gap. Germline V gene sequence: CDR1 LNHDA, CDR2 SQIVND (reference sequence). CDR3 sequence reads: CASSNSAQETQYF. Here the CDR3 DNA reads TGTGCCAGTAGTAATAGCGCCCAAGAGACCCAGTACTTC.

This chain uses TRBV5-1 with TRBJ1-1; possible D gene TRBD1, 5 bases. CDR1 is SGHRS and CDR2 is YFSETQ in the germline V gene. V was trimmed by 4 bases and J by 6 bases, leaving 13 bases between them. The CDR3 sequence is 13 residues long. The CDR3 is CASSTGPRAEAFF. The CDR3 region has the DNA TGCGCCAGCAGCACCGGGCCCAGGGCTGAAGCTTTCTTT.

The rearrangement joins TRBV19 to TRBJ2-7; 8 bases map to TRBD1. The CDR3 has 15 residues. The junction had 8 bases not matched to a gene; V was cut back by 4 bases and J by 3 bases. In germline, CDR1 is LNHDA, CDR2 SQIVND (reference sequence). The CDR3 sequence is CASSKTGQVLYEQYF. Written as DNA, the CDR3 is TGTGCCAGTAGTAAAACGGGACAGGTCCTCTACGAGCAGTACTTC.